These 28 T cell receptor beta chains share one sample of origin, sequenced in a study of blood T cell repertoires in COVID-19. Sequenced by immunoSEQ multiplex PCR; TCRdb stores in-frame clones only, minus some. The sample lists under 350,000 clones; around 89% were seen once. The sequenced sample was peripheral blood. The receptor set was obtained from a man in his forties with acute or convalescent COVID-19.

Turning to this clone: This sample also contains other DNA sequences that code for the same CDR3. The chain joins TRBV5-1 to TRBJ1-1; D is undetermined. The CDR3 runs to 15 residues. The germline CDR1 and CDR2 sequences are SGHRS and YFSETQ. V lost 1 base, J lost 0 bases, and 10 bases lay in between. DNA of the CDR3: TGCGCCAGCAGCTTGTTGGGCGGGATGAACACTGAAGCTTTCTTT. Translated, it gives CASSLLGGMNTEAFF.

This clone was counted once. This chain's CDR3 is CASSQDARTSGGLPTDTQYF. In nucleotides, the CDR3 is TGTGCCAGCAGCCAAGATGCCCGGACTAGCGGGGGCCTGCCCACAGATACGCAGTATTTT. The chain carries TRBV3-1 (or the pseudogene TRBV3-2) and TRBJ2-3; the match to TRBD2 covers 13 bases. CDR3 size: 20 residues. V lost 0 bases, J lost 2 bases, and 11 bases stayed unmatched. CDR1 is LGHDT and CDR2 is YNNKEL in the germline V gene (reference sequence).

This rearrangement joins TRBV28 to TRBJ1-5, with TRBD1 as a possible D gene (6 bases). Germline loops: CDR1 MDHEN, CDR2 SYDVKM. The CDR3 is 15 residues long. Between the trimmed V and J ends, which lost 6 bases and 4 bases, there was a span of 16 bases. CDR3 sequence: CASRKDSSINQPQHF. In nucleotides, the CDR3 is TGTGCCAGCAGAAAGGACAGCAGCATTAATCAGCCCCAGCATTTT.

CDR3 loop: CASSSASRGVGEQYF. The CDR3 nucleotides are TGTGCCAGCAGTTCCGCCTCCCGGGGGGTCGGCGAGCAGTACTTC. The rearrangement uses TRBV28 and TRBJ2-7; the match to TRBD2 covers 7 bases. Germline V lookup: CDR1 MDHEN, CDR2 SYDVKM. The CDR3 covers 15 residues. V lost 4 bases and J lost 6; bases outside the gene matches: 12.

This clone was seen once. V usage is TRBV2 and J usage is TRBJ2-1; 11 positions agree with TRBD1. Germline V gene lookup returns CDR1 SNHLY and CDR2 FYNNEI. Unmatched junction bases numbered 3, after V lost 4 bases and J lost 4 bases. The CDR3 runs 15 residues. This chain's CDR3 is CASSGGQGAYNEQFF. The CDR3 bases are TGTGCCAGCAGTGGTGGACAGGGGGCGTACAATGAGCAGTTCTTC.

This chain joins TRBV2 and TRBJ1-3, with D hard to call. From germline, CDR1 is SNHLY and CDR2 FYNNEI. Trimming removed 5 bases from V and 5 bases from J, with 13 bases in between. This CDR3 region has 14 residues. CDR3 protein: CASSSGERRNTIYF. As DNA, the CDR3 is TGTGCCAGCAGTAGCGGCGAGAGGAGAAACACCATATATTTT.

The gene calls are TRBV5-6 and TRBJ2-1, with 8 bases lining up with TRBD2. The CDR3 runs 16 residues. Per the germline V gene, CDR1 is SGHDT and CDR2 is YYEEEE. Trimming at V came to 0 bases and at J to 3 bases, leaving 5 bases not matched to a gene. DNA of the CDR3: TGTGCCAGCAGCTTGGATTACGGGGGGGACTACAATGAGCAGTTCTTC. The encoded protein is CASSLDYGGDYNEQFF.

V usage is TRBV6-6 and J usage is TRBJ2-5; TRBD1 agrees at 8 bases. The CDR3 runs 13 residues. The germline V gene has CDR1 MNHNY and CDR2 SVGAGI (reference sequence). V was clipped by 2 bases and J by 4 bases; unmatched bases: 0. CDR3 region: CASSYDRGETQYF. DNA of the CDR3: TGTGCCAGCAGTTACGACAGGGGAGAGACCCAGTACTTC.

The chain is built from TRBV18 and TRBJ1-6; D is perhaps TRBD1 (5 bases). V was trimmed by 6 bases and J by 0 bases, leaving 9 bases between them. This CDR3 contains 15 residues. In germline, CDR1 is KGHSH, CDR2 LQKENI. CDR3 amino acids: CASSSDSSYNSPLHF. The DNA for the CDR3 is TGTGCCAGCTCCTCAGACAGCTCCTATAATTCACCCCTCCACTTT. Looking up the rest from reference TRBV18 and TRBJ1-6 gives the full variable domain: NAGVMQNPRHLVRRRGQEARLRCSPMKGHSHVYWYRQLPEEGLKFMVYLQKENIIDESGMPKERFSAEFPKEGPSILRIQQVVRGDSAAYFCASSSDSSYNSPLHFGNGTRLTVT.

This clone has just one count. This chain joins TRBV4-1 and TRBJ2-1, with 11 bases aligning to TRBD2. Germline assignment: CDR1 MGHRA and CDR2 YSYEKL. V was clipped by 0 bases and J by 6 bases; unmatched bases: 10. The CDR3 has 18 residues. The DNA for the CDR3 is TGCGCCAGCAGCCAAGAGGGTTTTAGCGGGGGGGCGGGCAATGAGCAGTTCTTC. Protein product: CASSQEGFSGGAGNEQFF.

The rearrangement uses TRBV3-1 (or the pseudogene TRBV3-2) and TRBJ2-7; perhaps TRBD2 as D (6 bases). Trimming removed 4 bases at V and 4 bases at J, with 11 bases between. CDR3 length: 13 residues. Germline CDR1 and CDR2: LGHDT and YNNKEL (reference sequence). The CDR3 DNA sequence: TGTGCCAGCAGCCTGGGGACTCCTTACGAGCAGTACTTC. Translating gives CASSLGTPYEQYF.

J is TRBJ1-1 and V is TRBV5-4; 8 bases are shared with TRBD1. The CDR3 length is 13 residues. Germline assignment: CDR1 SGHNT and CDR2 YYREEE (reference sequence). V shed 1 base and J 8 bases; nucleotides not matched to a gene: 4. CDR3 region: CASSLTGTGEAFF. The CDR3 nucleotides read TGTGCCAGCAGCTTGACCGGGACAGGCGAAGCTTTCTTT.

This chain joins TRBV30 and TRBJ2-3; no clear D. Germline-derived CDR1 and CDR2 are GTSNPN and SVGIG (reference sequence). V was pared by 1 base and J by 5 bases, with 13 bases between. This CDR3 contains 14 residues. CDR3 in DNA: TGTGCCTGGAGTGCACTCCTGCGGAGAGATACGCAGTATTTT. It translates to CAWSALLRRDTQYF. Full variable domain (remainder filled in from reference TRBV30 and TRBJ2-3): SQTIHQWPATLVQPVGSPLSLECTVEGTSNPNLYWYRQAAGRGLQLLFYSVGIGQISSEVPQNLSASRPQDRQFILSSKKLLLSDSGFYLCAWSALLRRDTQYFGPGTRLTVL.

The chain couples TRBV5-8 to TRBJ2-2, with 8 positions matching TRBD1. The CDR3 sequence is 15 residues long. Germline-derived CDR1 and CDR2 are SGHTS and YDEGEE. After removal of 2 bases from V and 4 bases from J, the junction contained 4 bases not matched to a gene. CDR3 protein: CASSFRGQGTGELFF. The CDR3 DNA is TGTGCCAGCAGCTTCAGGGGGCAAGGCACCGGGGAGCTGTTTTTT.

The V gene is TRBV11-2, the J gene TRBJ2-5; the D is unclear. This CDR3 is 13 amino acids long. Trimming took off 3 bases at V and 1 base at J, with 6 bases between the two ends. Germline-derived CDR1 and CDR2 are SGHAT and FQNNGV. DNA of the CDR3: TGTGCCAGCAGCTTCGGTAGCCAAGAGACCCAGTACTTC. This sequence encodes CASSFGSQETQYF.

This chain connects TRBV3-1 (or the pseudogene TRBV3-2) to TRBJ1-2, with a possible D match to TRBD1 (5 bases). The germline V gene encodes CDR1 LGHDT and CDR2 YNNKEL (reference sequence). With 1 base removed from V and 4 bases from J, the gap between germline ends came to 7 bases. This CDR3 contains 13 residues. This chain's CDR3 is CASSQAQGYGYTF. The CDR3 DNA reads TGTGCCAGCAGCCAAGCTCAGGGCTATGGCTACACCTTC.

The J gene is TRBJ2-7, the V gene TRBV6-1; no clear D gene. The CDR3 totals 14 residues. V lost 8 bases and J lost 3, with 17 bases in between. Germline CDR1 and CDR2: MNHNS and SASEGT. The CDR3 protein is CASGGSLTNYEQYF. The CDR3 region has the DNA TGTGCCAGCGGCGGTTCCCTAACCAACTACGAGCAGTACTTC.

The chain couples TRBV10-1 to TRBJ2-1; D gene ambiguous. This CDR3 is 14 amino acids long. Deletions cut 2 bases from V and 1 base from J, with 6 bases between. CDR1 WNHNN and CDR2 SYGVQD come from the germline V gene (reference sequence). The CDR3 region is CASSERVSYNEQFF. CDR3 nucleotide sequence: TGCGCCAGCAGTGAGCGCGTTTCCTACAATGAGCAGTTCTTC.

The rearrangement joins TRBV11-2 to TRBJ2-2; 8 positions match TRBD1. This CDR3 comprises 17 residues. The V gene's germline CDR1 is SGHAT and CDR2 FQNNGV. J was trimmed by 8 bases and V by 5 bases; bases with no gene match: 16. The CDR3 region is CASSPPRGQVLAGELFF. For the CDR3, the DNA is TGTGCCAGCAGCCCCCCCCGGGGACAGGTACTTGCGGGGGAGCTGTTTTTT.

The J gene is TRBJ1-1, the V gene TRBV29-1; D remains unclear. Per germline, CDR1 SQVTM and CDR2 ANQGSEA. The CDR3 is made up of 14 amino acids. Trimming removed 3 bases from V and 0 bases from J, with 11 bases in between. CDR3 region: CSVDRKLMNTEAFF. The CDR3 bases are TGCAGCGTTGACAGGAAGCTAATGAACACTGAAGCTTTCTTT.

The CDR3 DNA follows: TGTGCCAGCAGAAGCCGGGACAACGAGCAGTACTTC. It codes for CASRSRDNEQYF. This chain joins TRBV7-9 and TRBJ2-7; D perhaps matches TRBD1 (6 bases). Germline assignment: CDR1 SEHNR and CDR2 FQNEAQ (reference sequence). Trimming cost V 6 bases and J 5 bases, with 11 bases left between them. The CDR3 is made up of 12 amino acids.

This chain connects TRBV13 to TRBJ2-1; the match to TRBD2 covers 7 bases. Germline V gene lookup returns CDR1 PRHDT and CDR2 FYEKMQ (reference sequence). The length of the CDR3 is 20 residues. V lost 5 bases to trimming and J lost 0 bases; unmatched junction nucleotides: 19. This CDR3 reads CASSPPTVAGDHLSYNEQFF. The CDR3 nucleotides read TGTGCCAGCAGCCCCCCCACAGTTGCGGGGGACCACCTCTCCTACAATGAGCAGTTCTTC.

In this sample, this clone turned up a few times. V and J are TRBV27 and TRBJ1-3; D unclear. Germline V gives CDR1 MNHEY, CDR2 SMNVEV (reference sequence). V gave up 3 bases and J gave up 3 bases, with 6 bases separating them. The CDR3 runs to 13 residues. Written as DNA, the CDR3 is TGTGCCAGCAGTTTCCAGTTTGGAAACACCATATATTTT. Protein product: CASSFQFGNTIYF.

J is TRBJ1-1 and V is TRBV11-2, with TRBD1 as a possible D gene (6 bases). Per the germline V gene, CDR1 is SGHAT and CDR2 is FQNNGV. V was pared by 3 bases and J by 1 base, with 21 bases between. This CDR3 contains 18 residues. The CDR3 here is CASSFKRGLGTTNTEAFF. CDR3 bases: TGTGCCAGCAGCTTTAAAAGGGGGTTGGGGACGACGAACACTGAAGCTTTCTTT.

This chain uses TRBV6-5 with TRBJ1-3; no firm D call. The CDR3 has 16 residues. The V and J ends lost 0 bases and 4 bases respectively, with 13 bases between them. The germline V gene encodes CDR1 MNHEY and CDR2 SVGAGI. The CDR3 protein is CASSYSQASFGNTIYF. The CDR3 nucleotides are TGTGCCAGCAGTTACTCGCAGGCCAGCTTCGGAAACACCATATATTTT.

The chain links TRBV5-1 to TRBJ1-4; tentatively, D is TRBD1 (5 bases). With 0 bases removed from V and 6 bases from J, the gap between germline ends came to 24 bases. CDR3 size: 19 residues. In germline, CDR1 is SGHRS, CDR2 YFSETQ. CDR3 residues: CASSLDRPVGGDGHEKLFF. The CDR3 DNA reads TGCGCCAGCAGCTTGGATCGGCCCGTGGGGGGGGACGGTCATGAAAAACTGTTTTTT.

This chain links TRBV11-2 with TRBJ2-3; tentatively, D is TRBD1 (5 bases). V lost 7 bases and J 4 bases, leaving 18 bases between the germline ends. The CDR3 extends over 15 amino acids. Looked up from germline, CDR1 is SGHAT and CDR2 is FQNNGV. This CDR3 is CASNPWGSLPDTQYF. The CDR3 DNA reads as TGTGCCAGCAACCCCTGGGGCAGCCTACCAGATACGCAGTATTTT.

V gene TRBV7-2 combines with J gene TRBJ2-6; D is possibly TRBD2 (5 bases). The V end was cut by 5 bases, the J end by 2 bases, with 16 bases between. The CDR3 is 17 residues long. The germline V gene has CDR1 SGHTA and CDR2 FQGNSA. The DNA for the CDR3 is TGTGCCAGCAGCCCCTCGGGGTCTTACCCTGGGGCCAACGTCCTGACTTTC. Translated: CASSPSGSYPGANVLTF.